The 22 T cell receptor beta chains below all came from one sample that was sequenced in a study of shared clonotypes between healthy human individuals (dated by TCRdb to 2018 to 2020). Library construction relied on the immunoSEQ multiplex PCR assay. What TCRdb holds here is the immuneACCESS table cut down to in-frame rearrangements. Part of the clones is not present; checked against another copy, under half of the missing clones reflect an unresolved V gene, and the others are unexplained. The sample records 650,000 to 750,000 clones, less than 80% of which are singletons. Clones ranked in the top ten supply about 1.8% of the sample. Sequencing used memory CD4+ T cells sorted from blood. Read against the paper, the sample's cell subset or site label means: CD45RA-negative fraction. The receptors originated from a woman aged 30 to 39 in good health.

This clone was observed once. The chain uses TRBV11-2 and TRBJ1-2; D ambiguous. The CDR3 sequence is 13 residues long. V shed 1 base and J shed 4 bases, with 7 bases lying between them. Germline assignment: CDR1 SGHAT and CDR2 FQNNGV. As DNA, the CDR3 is TGTGCCAGCAGCTTAGCGGGATCCTATGGCTACACCTTC. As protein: CASSLAGSYGYTF. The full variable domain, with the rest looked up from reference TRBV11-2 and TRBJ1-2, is EAGVAQSPRYKIIEKRQSVAFWCNPISGHATLYWYQQILGQGPKLLIQFQNNGVVDDSQLPKDRFSAERLKGVDSTLKIQPAKLEDSAVYLCASSLAGSYGYTFGSGTRLTVV.

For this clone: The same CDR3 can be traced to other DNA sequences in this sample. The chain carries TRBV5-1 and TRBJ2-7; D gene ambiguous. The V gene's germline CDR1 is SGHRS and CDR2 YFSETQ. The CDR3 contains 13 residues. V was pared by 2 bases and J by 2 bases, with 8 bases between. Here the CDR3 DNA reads TGCGCCAGCAGCTTTTTGGGCCCCTACGAGCAGTACTTC. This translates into CASSFLGPYEQYF. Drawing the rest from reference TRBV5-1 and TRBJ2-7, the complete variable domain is KAGVTQTPRYLIKTRGQQVTLSCSPISGHRSVSWYQQTPGQGLQFLFEYFSETQRNKGNFPGRFSGRQFSNSRSEMNVSTLELGDSALYLCASSFLGPYEQYFGPGTRLTVT.

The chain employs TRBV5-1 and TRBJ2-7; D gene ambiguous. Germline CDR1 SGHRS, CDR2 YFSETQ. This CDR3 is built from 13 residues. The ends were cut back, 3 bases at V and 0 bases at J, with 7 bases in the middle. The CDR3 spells CASSSRPSYEQYF. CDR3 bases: TGCGCCAGCAGCTCGCGGCCCTCCTACGAGCAGTACTTC. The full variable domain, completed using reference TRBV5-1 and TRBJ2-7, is KAGVTQTPRYLIKTRGQQVTLSCSPISGHRSVSWYQQTPGQGLQFLFEYFSETQRNKGNFPGRFSGRQFSNSRSEMNVSTLELGDSALYLCASSSRPSYEQYFGPGTRLTVT.

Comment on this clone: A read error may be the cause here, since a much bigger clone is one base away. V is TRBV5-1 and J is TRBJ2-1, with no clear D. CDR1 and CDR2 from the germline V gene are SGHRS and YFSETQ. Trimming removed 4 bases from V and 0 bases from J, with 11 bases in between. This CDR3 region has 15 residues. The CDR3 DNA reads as TGCGCCAGCAGCCAGGACGCGAGCTCCTACAATGAGCAGTTCTTC. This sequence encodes CASSQDASSYNEQFF.

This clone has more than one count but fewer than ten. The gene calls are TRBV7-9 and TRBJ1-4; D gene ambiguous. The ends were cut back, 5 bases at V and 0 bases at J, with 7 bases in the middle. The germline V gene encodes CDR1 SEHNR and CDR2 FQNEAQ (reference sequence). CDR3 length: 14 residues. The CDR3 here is CASSRAATNEKLFF. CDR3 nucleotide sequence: TGTGCCAGCAGCCGCGCTGCAACTAATGAAAAACTGTTTTTT.

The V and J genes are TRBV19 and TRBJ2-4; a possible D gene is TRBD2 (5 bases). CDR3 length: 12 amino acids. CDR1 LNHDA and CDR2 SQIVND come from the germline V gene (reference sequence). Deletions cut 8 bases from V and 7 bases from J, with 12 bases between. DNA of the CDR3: TGTGCCAGTCGGGGATTGGGGAACATTCAGTACTTC. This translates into CASRGLGNIQYF.

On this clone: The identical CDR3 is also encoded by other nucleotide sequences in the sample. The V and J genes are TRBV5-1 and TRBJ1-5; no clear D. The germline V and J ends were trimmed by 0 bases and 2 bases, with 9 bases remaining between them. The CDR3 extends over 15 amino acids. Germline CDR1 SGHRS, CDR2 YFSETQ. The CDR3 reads CASSLEGGGNQPQHF. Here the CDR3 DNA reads TGCGCCAGCAGCTTGGAAGGCGGGGGCAATCAGCCCCAGCATTTT.

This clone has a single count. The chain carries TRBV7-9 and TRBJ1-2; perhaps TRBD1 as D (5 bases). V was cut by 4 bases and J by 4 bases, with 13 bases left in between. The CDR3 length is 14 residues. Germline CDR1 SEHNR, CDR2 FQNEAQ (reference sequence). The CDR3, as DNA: TGTGCCAGCAGCTACGATGGGAGGGGCTATGGCTACACCTTC. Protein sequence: CASSYDGRGYGYTF.

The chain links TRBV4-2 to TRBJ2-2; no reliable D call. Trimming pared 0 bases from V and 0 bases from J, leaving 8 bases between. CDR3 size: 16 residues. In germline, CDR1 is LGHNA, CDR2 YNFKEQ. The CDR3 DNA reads TGTGCCAGCAGCCAAGATTTTGGTGCGAACACCGGGGAGCTGTTTTTT. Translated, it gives CASSQDFGANTGELFF.

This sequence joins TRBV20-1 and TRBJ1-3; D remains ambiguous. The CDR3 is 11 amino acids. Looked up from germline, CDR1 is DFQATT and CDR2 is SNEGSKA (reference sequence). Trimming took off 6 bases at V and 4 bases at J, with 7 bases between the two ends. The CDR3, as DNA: TGCAGTGCCCTCTCCGGAAACACCATATATTTT. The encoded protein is CSALSGNTIYF.

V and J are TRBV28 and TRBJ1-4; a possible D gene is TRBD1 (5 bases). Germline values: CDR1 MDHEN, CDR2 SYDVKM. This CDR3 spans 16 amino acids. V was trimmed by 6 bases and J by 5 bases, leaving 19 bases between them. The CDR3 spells CASSQGSGTQNEKLFF. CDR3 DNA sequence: TGTGCCAGCAGCCAGGGTTCCGGGACCCAGAATGAAAAACTGTTTTTT.

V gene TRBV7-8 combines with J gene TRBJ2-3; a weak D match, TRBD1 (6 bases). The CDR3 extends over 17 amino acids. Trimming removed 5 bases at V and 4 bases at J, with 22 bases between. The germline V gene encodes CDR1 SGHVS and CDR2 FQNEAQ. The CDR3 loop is CASSPGGGTRSADTQYF. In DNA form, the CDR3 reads TGTGCCAGCAGCCCCGGAGGTGGGACACGAAGCGCAGATACGCAGTATTTT.

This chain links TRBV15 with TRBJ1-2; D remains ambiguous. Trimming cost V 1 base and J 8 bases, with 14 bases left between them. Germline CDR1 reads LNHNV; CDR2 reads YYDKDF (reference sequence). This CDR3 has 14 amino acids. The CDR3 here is CATSRVAGKRGYTF. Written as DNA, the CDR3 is TGTGCCACCAGCAGAGTCGCGGGCAAAAGGGGCTACACCTTC.

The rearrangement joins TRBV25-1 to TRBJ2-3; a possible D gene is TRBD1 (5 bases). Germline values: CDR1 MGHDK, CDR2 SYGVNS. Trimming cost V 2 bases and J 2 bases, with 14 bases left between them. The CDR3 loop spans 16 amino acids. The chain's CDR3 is CASSEQGRPVTDTQYF. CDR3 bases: TGTGCCAGCAGTGAACAGGGTAGACCAGTCACAGATACGCAGTATTTT. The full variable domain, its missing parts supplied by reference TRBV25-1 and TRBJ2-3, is EADIYQTPRYLVIGTGKKITLECSQTMGHDKMYWYQQDPGMELHLIHYSYGVNSTEKGDLSSESTVSRIRTEHFPLTLESARPSHTSQYLCASSEQGRPVTDTQYFGPGTRLTVL.

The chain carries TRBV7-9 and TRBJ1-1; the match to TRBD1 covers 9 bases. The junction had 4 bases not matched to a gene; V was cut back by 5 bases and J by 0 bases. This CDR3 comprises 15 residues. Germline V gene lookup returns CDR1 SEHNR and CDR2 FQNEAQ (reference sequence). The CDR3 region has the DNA TGTGCCAGCAGCACTCGGACAGGGGTGAACACTGAAGCTTTCTTT. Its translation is CASSTRTGVNTEAFF.

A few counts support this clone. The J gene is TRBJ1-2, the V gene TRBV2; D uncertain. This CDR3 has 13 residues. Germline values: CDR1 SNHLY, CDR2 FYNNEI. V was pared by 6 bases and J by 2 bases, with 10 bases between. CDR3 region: CASRETRNYGYTF. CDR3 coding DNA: TGTGCCAGCAGAGAGACAAGAAACTATGGCTACACCTTC.

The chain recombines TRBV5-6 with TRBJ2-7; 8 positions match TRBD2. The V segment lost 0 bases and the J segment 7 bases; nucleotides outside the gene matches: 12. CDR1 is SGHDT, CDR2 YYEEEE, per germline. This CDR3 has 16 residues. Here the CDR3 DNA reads TGTGCCAGCAGCTTGGATATTAGCGGGACCATGGGAGAGCAGTACTTC. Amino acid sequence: CASSLDISGTMGEQYF.

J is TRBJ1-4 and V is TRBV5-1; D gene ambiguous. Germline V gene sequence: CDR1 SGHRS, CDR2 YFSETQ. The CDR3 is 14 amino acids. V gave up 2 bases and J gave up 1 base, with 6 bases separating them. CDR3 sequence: CASSFRQTNEKLFF. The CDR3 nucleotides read TGCGCCAGCAGCTTCAGGCAAACTAATGAAAAACTGTTTTTT.

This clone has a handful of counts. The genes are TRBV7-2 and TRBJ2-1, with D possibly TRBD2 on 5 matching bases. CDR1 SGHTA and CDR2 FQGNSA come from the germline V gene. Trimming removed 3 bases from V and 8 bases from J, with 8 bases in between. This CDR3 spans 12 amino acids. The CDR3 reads CASSLGVDEQFF. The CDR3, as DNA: TGTGCCAGCAGCTTGGGAGTCGATGAGCAGTTCTTC.

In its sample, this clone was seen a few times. The CDR3 DNA reads TGTGCCAGCAGCCGAAAGACTAGCGGGAACCAAGAGACCCAGTACTTC. Amino acids: CASSRKTSGNQETQYF. This rearrangement joins TRBV4-2 to TRBJ2-5; 11 nucleotides align to TRBD2. Losses at the gene ends were 4 bases for V and 0 bases for J; bases not matched to a gene: 4. This CDR3 is 16 amino acids long. CDR1 and CDR2 (germline): LGHNA, YNFKEQ.

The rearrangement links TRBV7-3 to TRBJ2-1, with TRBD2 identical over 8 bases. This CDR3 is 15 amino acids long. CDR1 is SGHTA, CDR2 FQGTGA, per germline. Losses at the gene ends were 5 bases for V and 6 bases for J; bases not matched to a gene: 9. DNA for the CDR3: TGTGCCAGCAGCGCCCAGGGACTAGATTCCAATGAGCAGTTCTTC. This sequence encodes CASSAQGLDSNEQFF.

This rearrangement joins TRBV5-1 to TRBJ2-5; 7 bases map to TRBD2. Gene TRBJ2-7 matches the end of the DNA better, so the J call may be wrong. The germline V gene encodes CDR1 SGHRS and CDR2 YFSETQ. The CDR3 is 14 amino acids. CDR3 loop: CASSLTSASYEQYF. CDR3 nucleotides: TGCGCCAGCAGCTTGACTAGCGCAAGTTACGAGCAGTACTTC.